This T cell receptor (beta chain) appears in the sequencing data of a study of CD8 T cells in ankylosing spondylitis. This clonotype was recorded at least ten times. Generation of TCR beta libraries employed quantitative 5'-RACE incorporating molecular barcodes. TCRdb reanalysed the 5' RACE reads using MiXCR and keeps one entry per CDR3 protein. The sample consists of tens of thousands of distinct CDR3 sequences, 6% of them appearing once. The CDR3 totals 13 residues. Germline CDR1 is DFQATT and CDR2 is SNEGSKA (reference sequence). The V end was cut by 3 bases, the J end by 5 bases, with 14 bases between.

The clonotype was recovered from a male donor with ankylosing spondylitis or in good health (not recorded which). V and J are TRBV20-1 and TRBJ2-7; weak D call: TRBD2 (5 bases). Specimen: blood, either unsorted or a sorted T cell fraction (not recorded which). CDR3 amino acids: CSASSGNYHEQYF. The DNA of the CDR3 is TGCAGTGCTAGCTCGGGAAACTACCACGAGCAGTACTTC.